The rows below give T cell receptor beta chains drawn from one sample of a study of CD8 T cells in ankylosing spondylitis. TCRdb fed the 5' RACE reads into MiXCR, producing one record per CDR3 protein. The sample lists fewer than 250,000 distinct CDR3 sequences, 10% occurring once. Sequenced sample: blood, either unsorted or a sorted T cell fraction (not recorded which). The receptors stem from a male donor with ankylosing spondylitis or in good health (not recorded which). The CDR3 runs from the conserved cysteine through the conserved F or W. The order of the fields is D gene, clone size, J gene, V gene, CDR3 protein, CDR3 DNA. D genes are given only for firm matches. Clone size is not always given. Where it is, it says once, few, many or a class for expanded clones.

TRBD2 | few | TRBJ2-3 | TRBV3-1 | CASSQDMGTSGGSTDTQYF | TGTGCCAGCAGCCAAGATATGGGGACTAGCGGGGGGAGCACAGATACGCAGTATTTT
- | - | TRBJ2-5 | TRBV5-1 | CASSLDGTRFEWETQYF | TGCGCCAGCAGCTTGGACGGGACGCGCTTCGAATGGGAGACCCAGTACTTC
- | many | TRBJ2-3 | TRBV6-1 | CASGRGSGTSTDTQYF | TGTGCCAGTGGGAGAGGGTCAGGGACTAGCACAGATACGCAGTATTTT
TRBD1 | many | TRBJ1-6 | TRBV20-1 | CSAGGQLNSPLHF | TGCAGTGCTGGGGGACAGCTTAATTCACCCCTCCACTTT
- | many | TRBJ1-1 | TRBV15 | CATSRDRKNTEAFF | TGTGCCACCAGCAGGGATAGAAAGAACACTGAAGCTTTCTTT
- | many | TRBJ2-7 | TRBV7-6 | CASSLAGKPYEQYF | TGTGCCAGCAGCTTAGCAGGGAAACCCTACGAGCAGTACTTC
TRBD1 | many | TRBJ1-2 | TRBV5-5 | CASSTQGNYGYTF | TGTGCCAGCAGCACACAGGGGAACTATGGCTACACCTTC
- | few | TRBJ2-3 | TRBV11-2 | CASSLVVAAVADTQYF | TGTGCCAGCAGCTTAGTTGTAGCGGCGGTCGCAGATACGCAGTATTTT
- | - | TRBJ1-1 | TRBV5-1 | CASSLREGGNTEAFF | TGCGCCAGCAGCTTGAGGGAGGGGGGGAACACTGAAGCTTTCTTT
- | many | TRBJ2-1 | TRBV20-1 | CSAYPDINNEQFF | TGCAGTGCTTACCCAGACATTAACAATGAGCAGTTCTTC
- | few | TRBJ1-6 | TRBV7-3 | CASSLDSPDNSPLHF | TGTGCCAGCAGCTTGGACAGCCCCGATAATTCACCCCTCCACTTT
TRBD1 | many | TRBJ2-7 | TRBV20-1 | CSAPRQGAYEQYF | TGCAGTGCCCCCCGACAGGGGGCCTACGAGCAGTACTTC
- | many | TRBJ2-7 | TRBV13 | CASSLRHFYEQYF | TGTGCCAGCAGCTTAAGACACTTTTACGAGCAGTACTTC
TRBD1 | many | TRBJ2-2 | TRBV7-8 | CASSPRDRGSNTGELFF | TGTGCCAGCAGCCCGAGGGACAGGGGTTCGAACACCGGGGAGCTGTTTTTT
TRBD1 | - | TRBJ2-5 | TRBV12-3/TRBV12-4 | CASTKRGQGAGETQYF | TGTGCCAGCACCAAACGGGGACAGGGGGCTGGGGAGACCCAGTACTTC
- | few | TRBJ2-7 | TRBV7-6 | CASSPSPQDHEQYF | TGTGCCAGCAGCCCATCCCCACAGGACCACGAGCAGTACTTC
- | - | TRBJ2-2 | TRBV7-3 | CASSFRAGPGTGELFF | TGTGCCAGCAGCTTCAGAGCGGGCCCGGGCACCGGGGAGCTGTTTTTT
TRBD2 | many | TRBJ2-7 | TRBV12-3/TRBV12-4 | CASSLQAGNYEQYF | TGTGCCAGCAGTTTACAAGCGGGGAACTACGAGCAGTACTTC
- | many | TRBJ2-1 | TRBV12-3/TRBV12-4 | CASSFSLPVERPYNEQFF | TGTGCCAGCAGTTTTTCTCTCCCAGTCGAGCGCCCCTACAATGAGCAGTTCTTC
- | - | TRBJ2-3 | TRBV30 | CAWSLNTQYF | TGTGCCTGGAGTCTGAATACGCAGTATTTT
- | many | TRBJ2-2 | TRBV24-1 | CATSEVTEGGELFF | TGTGCCACCAGTGAGGTTACAGAGGGCGGGGAGCTGTTTTTT
- | many | TRBJ2-7 | TRBV7-2 | CASSQQGYEQYF | TGTGCCAGCAGCCAACAGGGTTACGAGCAGTACTTC